Each of the 23 T cell receptor beta chains below was sequenced from the same sample in a study of cytomegalovirus exposure and HLA in healthy donors (dated by TCRdb to 2016 to 2017). The library was prepared using the immunoSEQ multiplex PCR assay. For the multiplex PCR, a mixture combining 60 forward primers for TCR Vbeta segments and 13 reverse primers for TCR Jbeta segments was used. In TCRdb, the immuneACCESS table is reduced to in-frame sequences with V and J assigned. These tables do not hold every clone; where another copy was compared, an unresolved V gene accounts for under half, and the others remain unexplained. This sample comprises 150,000 to 200,000 clones, 81% of them detected only once. 1.5% to 2% of the sample lies in the top ten. The sample was PBMCs. These receptors were obtained from a man aged 18 to 30 in good health and CMV-seronegative.

The chain is built from TRBV5-6 and TRBJ2-1; 12 bases are shared with TRBD2. V shed 4 bases, J shed 13 bases, and the junction held 6 bases outside the gene matches. This CDR3 has 13 residues. From germline, CDR1 is SGHDT and CDR2 YYEEEE. Written as DNA, the CDR3 is TGTGCCAGCAGCGTTTCACTAGCGGGAGGACAGTTCTTC. This sequence encodes CASSVSLAGGQFF. Looking up the rest from reference TRBV5-6 and TRBJ2-1 gives the full variable domain: DAGVTQSPTHLIKTRGQQVTLRCSPKSGHDTVSWYQQALGQGPQFIFQYYEEEERQRGNFPDRFSGHQFPNYSSELNVNALLLGDSALYLCASSVSLAGGQFFGPGTRLTVL.

Concerning this clone: It is unclear where the CDR3 begins or ends on the DNA, so no DNA is shown, and the CDR3 is as TCRdb lists it. V is TRBV6-5 and J is TRBJ2-1; TRBD2 is the table's D call, not checked against the DNA. CDR1 and CDR2 (germline): MNHEY, SVGAGI. Termini included, the CDR3 measures 11 amino acids. CDR3 protein: CASILGEEQFF.

V and J are TRBV7-2 and TRBJ2-1; TRBD2 aligns across 7 bases. The CDR3 totals 13 residues. Per germline, CDR1 SGHTA and CDR2 FQGNSA. V was pared by 5 bases and J by 5 bases, with 3 bases of the junction left unmatched. CDR3 in amino acids: CASSSGANNEQFF. Written as DNA, the CDR3 is TGTGCCAGCAGCAGCGGGGCAAACAATGAGCAGTTCTTC.

The chain employs TRBV5-8 and TRBJ2-3; 8 bases are a match to TRBD1. The CDR3 runs 16 residues. V shed 0 bases, J shed 6 bases, and the junction held 9 bases outside the gene matches. Germline CDR1 and CDR2: SGHTS and YDEGEE. Here the CDR3 reads CASSLGTGPIFDTQYF. In DNA form, the CDR3 reads TGTGCCAGCAGCTTGGGGACAGGGCCCATTTTTGATACGCAGTATTTT.

The chain carries TRBV7-8 and TRBJ2-5; D gene uncertain. CDR1 is SGHVS and CDR2 is FQNEAQ in the germline V gene. V dropped 0 bases and J dropped 5 bases, with 7 bases sitting between them. The CDR3 extends over 13 amino acids. The CDR3 coding sequence is TGTGCCAGCAGCTTAGCGCGGTTTGAGACCCAGTACTTC. Translated: CASSLARFETQYF.

The chain combines TRBV9 with TRBJ2-5, with TRBD2 matching over 8 bases. The germline CDR1 and CDR2 sequences are SGDLS and YYNGEE. The CDR3 length is 14 residues. The ends lost 5 bases at V and 3 bases at J; junction bases unmatched: 6. This CDR3 is CASSETSVKETQYF. The CDR3 region has the DNA TGTGCCAGCAGTGAGACTAGCGTGAAAGAGACCCAGTACTTC.

The chain carries TRBV6-1 and TRBJ2-7, with 7 bases fitting TRBD1. V shed 5 bases and J 6 bases; nucleotides not matched to a gene: 7. The CDR3 sequence is 13 residues long. The germline V gene has CDR1 MNHNS and CDR2 SASEGT. The CDR3 DNA follows: TGTGCCAGCAGTATAGAGCAGGGGGTCGAGCAGTACTTC. Translated: CASSIEQGVEQYF.

The J gene is TRBJ1-3, the V gene TRBV10-3; no firm D call. The CDR3 totals 12 residues. The germline gives CDR1 ENHRY, CDR2 SYGVKD. V lost 8 bases to trimming and J lost 3 bases, with 8 bases between them. The CDR3 is CAIGRDGNTIYF. The DNA for the CDR3 is TGTGCCATCGGGAGGGATGGAAACACCATATATTTT.

This chain links TRBV28 with TRBJ2-3; 10 bases are a match to TRBD2. The V gene end was trimmed by 5 bases and the J gene end by 5 bases; junction bases not matched to a gene: 4. Germline lookup yields CDR1 MDHEN and CDR2 SYDVKM. CDR3 length: 14 residues. The CDR3 here is CASSRSGGGDTQYF. CDR3 nucleotides: TGTGCCAGCAGTCGAAGCGGGGGGGGAGATACGCAGTATTTT.

This sequence joins TRBV25-1 and TRBJ2-1, with 7 positions matching TRBD1. V dropped 4 bases and J dropped 2; count of bases not matched to a gene: 11. The CDR3 is 17 residues long. Germline V gives CDR1 MGHDK, CDR2 SYGVNS. CDR3 in DNA: TGTGCCAGCAGTGCCTATTCAACAGGGGTGACCTACAATGAGCAGTTCTTC. As protein: CASSAYSTGVTYNEQFF.

This chain connects TRBV9 to TRBJ2-7; TRBD1 agrees at 10 bases. Germline values: CDR1 SGDLS, CDR2 YYNGEE. The CDR3 totals 14 residues. V shed 4 bases and J 3 bases; nucleotides not matched to a gene: 4. DNA of the CDR3: TGTGCCAGCAGCATGAGGACAGGGGGCTACGAGCAGTACTTC. It is translated as CASSMRTGGYEQYF.

The chain carries TRBV5-1 and TRBJ2-1, with a tentative D call TRBD1 (6 bases). The germline V gene has CDR1 SGHRS and CDR2 YFSETQ. CDR3 length: 14 amino acids. V gave up 4 bases and J gave up 4 bases, with 12 bases separating them. The CDR3 sequence is CASSVGTPYNEQFF. CDR3 coding DNA: TGCGCCAGCAGCGTCGGGACACCTTACAATGAGCAGTTCTTC.

The J gene is TRBJ2-3, the V gene TRBV4-2; 7 bases fit TRBD1. The CDR3 length is 17 residues. Germline assignment: CDR1 LGHNA and CDR2 YNFKEQ. V was clipped by 1 base and J by 7 bases; unmatched bases: 14. This CDR3 reads CASSQAPGGSLSNTQYF. The CDR3 bases are TGTGCCAGCAGCCAAGCCCCAGGGGGTTCCTTGAGCAATACGCAGTATTTT.

This chain's CDR3 is CASSLLGRISNQPQHF. The CDR3 DNA reads as TGTGCCAGCAGTTTATTGGGCCGGATTAGCAATCAGCCCCAGCATTTT. The chain combines TRBV27 with TRBJ1-5; the D is unclear. Germline values: CDR1 MNHEY, CDR2 SMNVEV (reference sequence). This CDR3 comprises 16 residues. Trimming removed 1 base from V and 0 bases from J, with 10 bases in between.

This chain joins TRBV28 and TRBJ1-5; a possible D gene is TRBD1 (5 bases). Trimming took 6 bases from V and 8 from J, leaving 20 bases between them. Germline CDR1 and CDR2: MDHEN and SYDVKM. The CDR3 is made up of 15 amino acids. This CDR3 reads CASSLMDGGVKPQHF. The CDR3 DNA is TGTGCCAGCAGCTTGATGGACGGGGGGGTGAAGCCCCAGCATTTT.

This rearrangement joins TRBV4-3 to TRBJ1-5; no definite D call. This CDR3 is 14 amino acids long. V was trimmed by 2 bases and J by 5 bases, leaving 10 bases between them. Looked up from germline, CDR1 is LGHNA and CDR2 is YSLEER. In DNA form, the CDR3 reads TGCGCCAGCAGCCAAATTACTGGTGATCAGCCCCAGCATTTT. Its translation is CASSQITGDQPQHF.

This chain uses TRBV27 with TRBJ2-1, with a weak D call TRBD2 (5 bases). Per germline, CDR1 MNHEY and CDR2 SMNVEV (reference sequence). The CDR3 is 16 amino acids. The V and J ends lost 5 bases and 0 bases respectively, with 14 bases between them. CDR3 region: CASSSLAYLSYNEQFF. Written as DNA, the CDR3 is TGTGCCAGCAGTAGCTTAGCGTACCTCTCCTACAATGAGCAGTTCTTC.

This chain links TRBV1 with TRBJ2-5; TRBD2, the table's D call, was not compared with the DNA. TRBV1 is a pseudogene locus. CDR3 size: 15 residues. CDR3 coding DNA: TGCACCAGCGGGACTAGCGGGGGGGCCGAGGAGACCCAGTACTTC. This codes for CTSGTSGGAEETQYF.

The chain is built from TRBV9 and TRBJ1-3; D remains unclear. The CDR3 has 17 residues. The V end was cut by 0 bases, the J end by 3 bases, with 16 bases between. Germline V gene data show CDR1 as SGDLS and CDR2 as YYNGEE. The CDR3 bases are TGTGCCAGCAGCGTAGATCAAAGCCCCTACCATGGAAACACCATATATTTT. Amino acid sequence: CASSVDQSPYHGNTIYF.

This chain uses TRBV5-1 with TRBJ1-1; a weak D match, TRBD1 (5 bases). V lost 4 bases, J lost 4 bases, and 8 bases lay in between. CDR1 is SGHRS, CDR2 YFSETQ, per germline. The length of the CDR3 is 12 residues. CDR3 nucleotides: TGCGCCAGCAGCCGGGGGGGCACTGAAGCTTTCTTT. It encodes CASSRGGTEAFF.

CDR3 sequence reads: CASTSGPGTGIWDGYTF. The CDR3 bases are TGTGCCTCGACGTCGGGACCCGGGACAGGGATTTGGGATGGCTACACCTTC. The chain couples TRBV30 to TRBJ1-2, with 9 bases aligning to TRBD1. V gave up 7 bases and J gave up 6 bases; unmatched junction bases: 21. CDR1 is GTSNPN and CDR2 is SVGIG in the germline V gene (reference sequence). The CDR3 sequence is 17 residues long.

The chain links TRBV5-6 to TRBJ2-7; TRBD1 matches 9 bases. Germline assignment: CDR1 SGHDT and CDR2 YYEEEE. V lost 2 bases to trimming and J lost 3 bases; unmatched junction nucleotides: 3. The CDR3 has 14 residues. CDR3: CASSLDRGNYEQYF. CDR3 nucleotide sequence: TGTGCCAGCAGCTTAGACAGGGGGAACTACGAGCAGTACTTC.

This clone came up a few times. The chain has TRBV27 and TRBJ2-7; 8 bases are shared with TRBD1. This CDR3 region has 15 residues. The V and J ends lost 2 bases and 5 bases, in that order; junction bases with no gene match: 8. In germline, CDR1 is MNHEY, CDR2 SMNVEV (reference sequence). The CDR3 loop reads CASSLRAGGLNEQYF. The CDR3 nucleotides are TGTGCCAGCAGTTTAAGGGCAGGGGGCCTAAACGAGCAGTACTTC.